Each of the 15 T cell receptor beta chains below was sequenced from the same sample in a study of read filtering for tumor transcriptome and immune sequencing. From roughly 400 ng of RNA, a library with molecular barcoded alpha/delta and beta/gamma adaptors was made. MiXCR, run by TCRdb on the reads, gives a single entry per CDR3 protein. The sample comprises about 45,000 distinct CDR3 sequences, about 20% of which are singletons, and over 35% rests with the top ten. Sequencing was performed on a population of CD138-negative cells sorted from bone marrow. All receptors come from a donor over 35 with multiple myeloma.

This clonotype was seen more than once but under ten times. The J gene is TRBJ2-5, the V gene TRBV28; D is possibly TRBD2 (6 bases). The CDR3 runs 13 residues. Germline V lookup: CDR1 MDHEN, CDR2 SYDVKM. The V end was cut by 5 bases, the J end by 5 bases, with 12 bases between. The CDR3 loop reads CASSPGTLETQYF. CDR3 nucleotide sequence: TGTGCCAGCAGTCCGGGGACTCTGGAGACCCAGTACTTC.

The chain has TRBV27 and TRBJ1-1; D call uncertain. The germline V gene has CDR1 MNHEY and CDR2 SMNVEV (reference sequence). CDR3 length: 13 residues. Trimming cost V 8 bases and J 3 bases, with 13 bases left between them. The CDR3 reads CASEGRPYTEAFF. CDR3 bases: TGTGCCAGCGAGGGCAGACCCTACACTGAAGCTTTCTTT.

This clonotype came up many times. This sequence joins TRBV20-1 and TRBJ2-1; 13 positions agree with TRBD2. The CDR3 runs to 15 residues. V trimming: 2 bases; J trimming: 8 bases; junction bases outside the gene matches: 6. Germline CDR1 is DFQATT and CDR2 is SNEGSKA (reference sequence). The CDR3 reads CSARTGLAGVYEQFF. The CDR3 DNA sequence: TGCAGTGCTAGAACCGGACTAGCGGGGGTTTATGAGCAGTTCTTC.

This clonotype was recorded at least ten times. This chain connects TRBV7-8 to TRBJ2-2; 9 nucleotides match TRBD2. The germline gives CDR1 SGHVS, CDR2 FQNEAQ. The CDR3 length is 17 residues. Trimming took 1 base from V and 7 from J; bases not matched to a gene: 10. CDR3 DNA: TGTGCCAGCAGCTTAGTGGGTAGCGGGAGTTCAAGCGGGGAGCTGTTTTTT. Protein sequence: CASSLVGSGSSSGELFF.

V gene TRBV30 combines with J gene TRBJ2-7; D is unresolved. The CDR3 is 14 residues long. Germline loops: CDR1 GTSNPN, CDR2 SVGIG (reference sequence). V was pared by 2 bases and J by 5 bases, with 16 bases between. In DNA form, the CDR3 reads TGTGCCTGGAGTTCACCAAGCTTGGGCCACGAGCAGTACTTC. This encodes CAWSSPSLGHEQYF. The full variable domain, completed using reference TRBV30 and TRBJ2-7, is SQTIHQWPATLVQPVGSPLSLECTVEGTSNPNLYWYRQAAGRGLQLLFYSVGIGQISSEVPQNLSASRPQDRQFILSSKKLLLSDSGFYLCAWSSPSLGHEQYFGPGTRLTVT.

This clonotype came up many times. The chain carries TRBV29-1 and TRBJ1-1; D uncertain. The V end lost 1 base, the J end lost 6 bases, and 6 bases lay between the germline ends. Germline CDR1 is SQVTM and CDR2 is ANQGSEA. The CDR3 is 11 residues long. CDR3 in amino acids: CSVEAGAEAFF. CDR3 coding DNA: TGCAGCGTTGAAGCAGGAGCTGAAGCTTTCTTT.

There are a few counts of this clonotype. The chain is built from TRBV20-1 and TRBJ1-5; 7 bases agree with TRBD1. The V segment lost 3 bases and the J segment 3 bases; nucleotides outside the gene matches: 11. Germline loops: CDR1 DFQATT, CDR2 SNEGSKA (reference sequence). The CDR3 is 16 amino acids. Written as DNA, the CDR3 is TGCAGTGCTAGTTTGACGCGAGGGGGCACCAATCAGCCCCAGCATTTT. This encodes CSASLTRGGTNQPQHF.

The table lists this clonotype with many counts. This chain uses TRBV7-9 with TRBJ2-2; the D gene is possibly TRBD2 (5 bases). V was trimmed by 6 bases and J by 4 bases, leaving 12 bases between them. Germline V gene data show CDR1 as SEHNR and CDR2 as FQNEAQ (reference sequence). This CDR3 comprises 14 residues. CDR3 loop: CASRRGSSTGELFF. The CDR3, as DNA: TGTGCCAGCAGACGGGGATCAAGCACCGGGGAGCTGTTTTTT.

Comments on this clonotype: In this CDR3 the conserved last residue, phenylalanine or tryptophan, is missing, so a read error is likely. V is TRBV28 and J is TRBJ2-6, with D possibly called TRBD1 or TRBD2 (5 bases each). The length of the CDR3 is 17 residues. CDR1 and CDR2 from the germline V gene are MDHEN and SYDVKM. The CDR3, as DNA: TGTGCCAGCAGTCAAGGGAGTCCCTGGGCTGGGGCCAACGCCCTGACTTCC. Translating gives CASSQGSPWAGANALTS.

The V and J genes are TRBV10-3 and TRBJ1-2, with D uncertain. The germline V gene has CDR1 ENHRY and CDR2 SYGVKD. CDR3 length: 13 residues. Deletions cut 2 bases from V and 3 bases from J, with 7 bases between. The CDR3 DNA sequence: TGTGCCATCAGTGAGGCAGGAGACTATGGCTACACCTTC. This gives the protein CAISEAGDYGYTF.

On this clonotype itself: A much bigger clone sits one base away, suggesting this may be a read error. V is TRBV5-5 and J is TRBJ1-2; perhaps TRBD1 as D (6 bases). This CDR3 region has 12 residues. Germline assignment: CDR1 SGHKS and CDR2 YYEKEE (reference sequence). CDR3 DNA: TGTGCCAGCAGACAGGGTCCCTATGGCTGCACCTTC. Translation: CASRQGPYGCTF.

This clonotype was seen many times. The V gene is TRBV7-3, the J gene TRBJ1-1, with TRBD1 as a possible D gene (5 bases). Trimming left V 4 bases short and J 1 base short, with 10 bases between. The CDR3 spans 14 residues. Germline V gene lookup returns CDR1 SGHTA and CDR2 FQGTGA. CDR3 DNA sequence: TGTGCCAGCAGCTCCCGGGGGGAGAACACTGAAGCTTTCTTT. The encoded protein is CASSSRGENTEAFF.

This clonotype was detected only a few times. The chain uses TRBV12-3 or TRBV12-4 and TRBJ1-6; a possible D gene is TRBD1 (5 bases). The CDR3 consists of 15 residues. V was cut by 6 bases and J by 6 bases, with 15 bases left in between. The CDR3 DNA sequence: TGTGCCAGCAGGACCCGGGACGGCCGTAATTCACCCCTCCACTTT. Its translation is CASRTRDGRNSPLHF.

The chain joins TRBV7-2 to TRBJ1-2; TRBD1 is a possible D gene (6 bases). The germline CDR1 and CDR2 sequences are SGHTA and FQGNSA. V shed 0 bases and J shed 4 bases, with 9 bases lying between them. CDR3 length: 14 amino acids. This CDR3 is CASSLAGGVYGYTF. The CDR3 nucleotides read TGTGCCAGCAGCTTAGCAGGGGGAGTCTATGGCTACACCTTC.

This clonotype was counted many times. The gene calls are TRBV5-4 and TRBJ1-5, with D perhaps matching TRBD1 (5 bases). V dropped 3 bases and J dropped 2 bases, with 12 bases sitting between them. The germline V gene has CDR1 SGHNT and CDR2 YYREEE (reference sequence). There are 15 residues in the CDR3. The CDR3: CASSSWGMGNQPQHF. DNA for the CDR3: TGTGCCAGCAGCTCGTGGGGGATGGGCAATCAGCCCCAGCATTTT.